The source of this T cell receptor beta chain is a study of shared clonotypes between healthy human individuals. V lost 3 bases and J 5 bases, leaving 17 bases between the germline ends. CDR3 length: 17 amino acids. Germline CDR1 and CDR2: KGHSH and LQKENI. The data were produced by immunoSEQ multiplex PCR, yet TCRdb's version contains in-frame clones alone and is incomplete. The data hold under 1,100,000 clones, with more than 65% observed a single time. The study, taken as a whole, reports: Naive subsets usually exceeded memory subsets in estimated richness. Of the naive CD4 clonotypes, around 5% were shared across several donors.

As to this clone: Antigen: not known.

CD4+ cells yielded CD45RA+ naive and CD45RA-negative memory subsets. Sequencing used memory CD4+ T cells sorted from blood. Subset given: CD45RA-negative fraction. The source is a man aged 18 to 29 in good health. This rearrangement joins TRBV18 to TRBJ1-6; D unclear. CDR3 region: CASSPKGLGNNNSPLHF. As DNA, the CDR3 is TGTGCCAGCTCACCGAAAGGGCTGGGAAACAATAATTCACCCCTCCACTTT. The full variable domain, rest sourced from reference TRBV18 and TRBJ1-6, is NAGVMQNPRHLVRRRGQEARLRCSPMKGHSHVYWYRQLPEEGLKFMVYLQKENIIDESGMPKERFSAEFPKEGPSILRIQQVVRGDSAAYFCASSPKGLGNNNSPLHFGNGTRLTVT.